This entry features one TCR beta chain sequence. Its target is unknown. This sample is part of a study of cytomegalovirus exposure and HLA in healthy donors. Findings of the study overall: The Asian-associated ancestry cluster reportedly had fewer N-insertions than the roughly 720-donor mean in a later analysis.

Use of 60 Vbeta and 13 Jbeta primers characterized the PCR. TCRdb's copy holds only in-frame clones and misses some; the assay was immunoSEQ multiplex PCR. The sample contains approximately 150,000 clones, about 76% of which appear only once. The sample was PBMCs. The sequence came from a human donor in good health.

The CDR3 sequence is CASGLYRTNQPQHF. The CDR3 DNA follows: TGTGCCAGCGGGCTATACAGAACTAATCAGCCCCAGCATTTT. J is TRBJ1-5 and V is TRBV27; D remains unclear. V was clipped by 8 bases and J by 4 bases, with 15 bases between them. CDR3 size: 14 residues. The V gene's germline CDR1 is MNHEY and CDR2 SMNVEV (reference sequence).